These 18 T cell receptor beta chains came from one sample sequenced in a study of cytomegalovirus exposure and HLA in healthy donors. PCR employed 60 Vbeta and 13 Jbeta primers. Here immunoSEQ multiplex PCR was the method, and the copy in TCRdb shows in-frame clones only, minus some. The table shows 200,000 to 250,000 clones, with more than 60% occurring only once. The sample was PBMCs. The receptors derive from a man over 45 in good health and CMV-seronegative.

V usage is TRBV10-3 and J usage is TRBJ2-2, with D maybe TRBD1 (5 bases). Germline V gene sequence: CDR1 ENHRY, CDR2 SYGVKD. The CDR3 is made up of 14 amino acids. V shed 3 bases and J shed 4 bases, with 9 bases lying between them. CDR3 nucleotide sequence: TGTGCCATCAGTGACACAGACAGCACCGGGGAGCTGTTTTTT. This gives the protein CAISDTDSTGELFF.

The rearrangement uses TRBV25-1 and TRBJ1-2; D gene uncertain. Trimming took off 1 base at V and 4 bases at J, with 10 bases between the two ends. Per the germline V gene, CDR1 is MGHDK and CDR2 is SYGVNS. The CDR3 extends over 14 amino acids. The CDR3 is CASSELRTVYGYTF. CDR3 in DNA: TGTGCCAGCAGTGAATTGCGGACTGTCTATGGCTACACCTTC.

The CDR3 DNA reads as TGTGCCAGCAGCCAATCAGGACTAGCGGGAGTTGAGGATACGCAGTATTTT. Its protein product is CASSQSGLAGVEDTQYF. The chain carries TRBV4-2 and TRBJ2-3; 13 nucleotides line up with TRBD2. This CDR3 spans 17 amino acids. Germline V gives CDR1 LGHNA, CDR2 YNFKEQ. The V and J ends lost 2 bases and 6 bases, in that order; junction bases with no gene match: 8.

This clone has only a few counts. V gene TRBV29-1 combines with J gene TRBJ2-2; possible D gene TRBD1, 8 bases. The CDR3 covers 14 residues. Trimming shortened V by 8 bases and J by 6 bases, and 19 bases separated the two germline ends. Germline V gene sequence: CDR1 SQVTM, CDR2 ANQGSEA. The CDR3 nucleotides are TGCAGCATCCCAGGACAGGGAGGGCCCGGGGAGCTGTTTTTT. It translates to CSIPGQGGPGELFF.

The V and J genes are TRBV27 and TRBJ1-2; D may be TRBD1 (6 bases). Germline V CDR1 and CDR2: MNHEY, SMNVEV (reference sequence). The CDR3 covers 13 residues. The V end was cut by 0 bases, the J end by 9 bases, with 11 bases between. The CDR3 DNA sequence: TGTGCCAGCAGTTTATCGAGGGGGGGGAGCTACACCTTC. It encodes CASSLSRGGSYTF.

The chain has TRBV5-8 and TRBJ2-1; 9 nucleotides align to TRBD1. The germline gives CDR1 SGHTS, CDR2 YDEGEE. With V trimmed by 4 bases and J by 4 bases, 6 bases remained unmatched. The CDR3 runs to 15 residues. CDR3 protein: CASSHRDRAYNEQFF. The CDR3 region has the DNA TGTGCCAGCAGCCACCGGGACAGGGCATACAATGAGCAGTTCTTC. The variable domain in full, with the rest retrieved from reference TRBV5-8 and TRBJ2-1, is EAGVTQSPTHLIKTRGQQATLRCSPISGHTSVYWYQQALGLGLQFLLWYDEGEERNRGNFPPRFSGRQFPNYSSELNVNALELEDSALYLCASSHRDRAYNEQFFGPGTRLTVL.

V and J are TRBV7-3 and TRBJ1-4; 8 positions match TRBD1. The CDR3 consists of 13 residues. V dropped 4 bases and J dropped 12; count of bases not matched to a gene: 7. CDR1 is SGHTA, CDR2 FQGTGA, per germline. The CDR3 region is CASSSQGELELFF. The CDR3 nucleotides are TGTGCCAGCAGCTCACAGGGGGAGCTTGAACTGTTTTTT.

This chain uses TRBV6-5 with TRBJ2-1, with TRBD2 matching 10 bases. The CDR3 is 15 residues long. Germline values: CDR1 MNHEY, CDR2 SVGAGI. Germline trimming cut 5 bases from V and 7 bases from J; bases unmatched to any gene: 8. The CDR3: CASSRLAGESNEQFF. The CDR3 DNA reads TGTGCCAGCAGTAGGCTAGCGGGAGAAAGTAATGAGCAGTTCTTC.

The chain carries TRBV7-2 and TRBJ2-3; TRBD1 agrees at 7 bases. The CDR3 spans 16 residues. Germline-derived CDR1 and CDR2 are SGHTA and FQGNSA. V gave up 2 bases and J gave up 2 bases; unmatched junction bases: 7. The CDR3 region is CASSLRGGGTTDTQYF. In DNA, the CDR3 is TGTGCCAGCAGCTTAAGAGGGGGCGGAACCACAGATACGCAGTATTTT.

The chain links TRBV18 to TRBJ2-3; a possible D gene is TRBD1 (6 bases). V was cut by 2 bases and J by 1 base, with 19 bases left in between. The CDR3 has 18 amino acids. Germline loops: CDR1 KGHSH, CDR2 LQKENI. CDR3 DNA sequence: TGTGCCAGCTCACCATCGGCAGGGGTAGGCTTAGGCACAGATACGCAGTATTTT. Protein sequence: CASSPSAGVGLGTDTQYF.

The chain is built from TRBV28 and TRBJ1-5; D ambiguous. Germline CDR1 is MDHEN and CDR2 is SYDVKM. The V end lost 7 bases, the J end lost 0 bases, and 13 bases lay between the germline ends. There are 15 residues in the CDR3. This CDR3 is CASTWGGYSNQPQHF. CDR3 in DNA: TGTGCCAGCACCTGGGGAGGTTATAGCAATCAGCCCCAGCATTTT. Looking up the rest from reference TRBV28 and TRBJ1-5 gives the full variable domain: DVKVTQSSRYLVKRTGEKVFLECVQDMDHENMFWYRQDPGLGLRLIYFSYDVKMKEKGDIPEGYSVSREKKERFSLILESASTNQTSMYLCASTWGGYSNQPQHFGDGTRLSIL.

V is TRBV28 and J is TRBJ1-2; tentatively, D is TRBD1 (5 bases). This CDR3 has 12 residues. Germline lookup yields CDR1 MDHEN and CDR2 SYDVKM. V was shortened by 5 bases and J by 5 bases, with 9 bases between the two germline ends. CDR3 sequence: CASSDRTYGYTF. In nucleotides, the CDR3 is TGTGCCAGCAGTGACAGAACTTATGGCTACACCTTC.

The chain joins TRBV27 to TRBJ1-2, with TRBD1 matching 7 bases. Germline values: CDR1 MNHEY, CDR2 SMNVEV (reference sequence). This CDR3 has 15 amino acids. The J segment lost 0 bases and the V segment lost 2 bases, leaving 3 bases of the junction unmatched. This chain's CDR3 is CASSLRDRPNYGYTF. In DNA form, the CDR3 reads TGTGCCAGCAGTTTACGGGACAGACCTAACTATGGCTACACCTTC.

V and J are TRBV7-9 and TRBJ1-1; D unclear. Germline V gene lookup returns CDR1 SEHNR and CDR2 FQNEAQ (reference sequence). V lost 8 bases, J lost 6 bases, and 13 bases lay in between. CDR3 length: 12 amino acids. The CDR3 here is CASLSLRAEAFF. CDR3 nucleotide sequence: TGTGCCAGCCTTTCCCTTCGCGCTGAAGCTTTCTTT.

This chain links TRBV4-2 with TRBJ2-1, with D maybe TRBD2 (5 bases). The CDR3 has 13 amino acids. The ends were cut back, 4 bases at V and 8 bases at J, with 12 bases in the middle. Germline V gene lookup returns CDR1 LGHNA and CDR2 YNFKEQ. Here the CDR3 reads CASSPQLDDEQFF. DNA of the CDR3: TGTGCCAGCAGCCCCCAACTAGACGATGAGCAGTTCTTC.

This chain joins TRBV4-2 and TRBJ1-4; TRBD1 is a possible D gene (6 bases). V was trimmed by 9 bases and J by 1 base, leaving 18 bases between them. This CDR3 spans 16 amino acids. CDR1 and CDR2 from the germline V gene are LGHNA and YNFKEQ. The CDR3 here is CASNTGSGITNEKLFF. The CDR3 bases are TGTGCCAGTAATACAGGGTCGGGGATAACTAATGAAAAACTGTTTTTT.

This chain uses TRBV18 with TRBJ1-1; D is perhaps TRBD1 (5 bases). Germline V gene data show CDR1 as KGHSH and CDR2 as LQKENI. V lost 3 bases, J lost 2 bases, and 10 bases lay in between. There are 14 residues in the CDR3. The CDR3 nucleotides read TGTGCCAGCTCACCTACCCAGGGTAACACTGAAGCTTTCTTT. It codes for CASSPTQGNTEAFF.

V is TRBV10-1 and J is TRBJ2-5; the match to TRBD1 covers 7 bases. The V segment lost 3 bases and the J segment 7 bases; nucleotides outside the gene matches: 2. CDR1 is WNHNN and CDR2 is SYGVQD in the germline V gene (reference sequence). The CDR3 is 12 amino acids. The CDR3 DNA reads TGCGCCAGCAGTGATAACAGGGGGACCCAGTACTTC. Translation: CASSDNRGTQYF.